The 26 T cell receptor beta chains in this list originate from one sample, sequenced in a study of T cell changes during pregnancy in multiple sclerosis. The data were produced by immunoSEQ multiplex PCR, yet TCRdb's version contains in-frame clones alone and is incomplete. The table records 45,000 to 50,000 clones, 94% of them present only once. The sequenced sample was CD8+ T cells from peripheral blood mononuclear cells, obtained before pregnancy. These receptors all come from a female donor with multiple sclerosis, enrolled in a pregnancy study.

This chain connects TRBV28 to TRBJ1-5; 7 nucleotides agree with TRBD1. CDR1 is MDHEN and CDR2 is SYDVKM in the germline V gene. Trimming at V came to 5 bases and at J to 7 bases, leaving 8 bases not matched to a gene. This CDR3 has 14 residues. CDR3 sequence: CASSPPGGSQPQHF. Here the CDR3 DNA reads TGTGCCAGCAGTCCCCCAGGGGGATCGCAGCCCCAGCATTTT.

As DNA, the CDR3 is TGTGCCTGGAGTTTAAGGGAGGCAGATACGCAGTATTTT. This sequence encodes CAWSLREADTQYF. The genes are TRBV30 and TRBJ2-3; D is possibly TRBD2 (6 bases). V was pared by 2 bases and J by 4 bases, with 10 bases between. CDR3 length: 13 residues. The germline V gene has CDR1 GTSNPN and CDR2 SVGIG (reference sequence).

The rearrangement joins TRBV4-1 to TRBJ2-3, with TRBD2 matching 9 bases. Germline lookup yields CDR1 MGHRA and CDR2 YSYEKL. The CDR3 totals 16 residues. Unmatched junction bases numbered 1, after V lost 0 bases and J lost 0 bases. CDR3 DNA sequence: TGCGCCAGCAGCCAAGATGCGGGAGGGAGCACAGATACGCAGTATTTT. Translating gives CASSQDAGGSTDTQYF.

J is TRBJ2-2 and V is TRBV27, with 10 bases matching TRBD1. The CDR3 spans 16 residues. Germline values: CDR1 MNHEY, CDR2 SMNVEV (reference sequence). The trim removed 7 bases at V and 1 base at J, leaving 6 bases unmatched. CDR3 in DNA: TGTGCCAGCACCCCGACAGGGGGCCGGAACACCGGGGAGCTGTTTTTT. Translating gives CASTPTGGRNTGELFF.

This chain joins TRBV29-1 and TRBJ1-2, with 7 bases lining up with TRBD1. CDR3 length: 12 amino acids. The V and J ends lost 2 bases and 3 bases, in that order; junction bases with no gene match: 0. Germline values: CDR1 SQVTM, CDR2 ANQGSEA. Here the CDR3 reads CSVETGDYGYTF. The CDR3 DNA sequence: TGCAGCGTTGAAACAGGGGACTATGGCTACACCTTC.

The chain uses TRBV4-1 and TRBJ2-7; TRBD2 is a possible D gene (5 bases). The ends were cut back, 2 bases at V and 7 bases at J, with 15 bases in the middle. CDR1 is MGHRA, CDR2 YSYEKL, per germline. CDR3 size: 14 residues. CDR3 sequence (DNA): TGCGCCAGCAGCCAAAGGCAGGCGGGCGCAGAGCAGTACTTC. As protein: CASSQRQAGAEQYF.

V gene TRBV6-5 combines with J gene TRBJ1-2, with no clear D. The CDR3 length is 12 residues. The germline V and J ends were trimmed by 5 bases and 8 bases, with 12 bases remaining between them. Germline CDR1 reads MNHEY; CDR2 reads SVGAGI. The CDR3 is CASSMDDGGYTF. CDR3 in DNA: TGTGCCAGCAGTATGGATGACGGGGGCTACACCTTC.

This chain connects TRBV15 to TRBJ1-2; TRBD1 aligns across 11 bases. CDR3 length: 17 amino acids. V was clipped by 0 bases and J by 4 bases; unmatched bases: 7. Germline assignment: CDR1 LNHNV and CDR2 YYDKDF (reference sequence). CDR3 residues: CATSRDRGTGGSYGYTF. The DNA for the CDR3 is TGTGCCACCAGCAGAGATCGGGGGACAGGGGGGAGCTATGGCTACACCTTC.

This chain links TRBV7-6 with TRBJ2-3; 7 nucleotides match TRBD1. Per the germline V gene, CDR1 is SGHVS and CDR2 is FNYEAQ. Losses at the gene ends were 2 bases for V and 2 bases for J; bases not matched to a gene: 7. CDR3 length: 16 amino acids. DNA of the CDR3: TGTGCCAGCAGCTTATCAGGGGGACCCCCCACAGATACGCAGTATTTT. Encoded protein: CASSLSGGPPTDTQYF.

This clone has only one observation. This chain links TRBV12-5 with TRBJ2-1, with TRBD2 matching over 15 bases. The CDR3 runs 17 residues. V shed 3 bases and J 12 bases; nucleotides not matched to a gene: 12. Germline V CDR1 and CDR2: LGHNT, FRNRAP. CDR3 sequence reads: CASGFGGGTSGGPPQFF. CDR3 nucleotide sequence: TGTGCTAGTGGTTTTGGAGGAGGGACTAGCGGGGGGCCGCCGCAGTTCTTC.

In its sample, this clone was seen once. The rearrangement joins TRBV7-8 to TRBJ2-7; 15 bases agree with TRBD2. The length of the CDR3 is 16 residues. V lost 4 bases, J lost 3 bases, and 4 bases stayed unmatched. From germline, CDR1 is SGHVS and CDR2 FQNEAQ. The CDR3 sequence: CASSWGTSGRFYEQYF. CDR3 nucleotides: TGTGCCAGCAGCTGGGGGACTAGCGGGAGGTTCTACGAGCAGTACTTC.

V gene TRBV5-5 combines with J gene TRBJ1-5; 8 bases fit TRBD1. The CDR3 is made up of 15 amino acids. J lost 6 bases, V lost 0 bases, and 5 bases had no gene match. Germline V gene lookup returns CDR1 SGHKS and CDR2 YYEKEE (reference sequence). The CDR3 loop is CASSLDRGGGQPQHF. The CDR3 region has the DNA TGTGCCAGCAGCTTGGACAGGGGGGGCGGTCAGCCCCAGCATTTT.

The CDR3, as DNA: TGTGCCAGCAGTTTATCCCAGGAATCGAGCTACACCTTC. Translated, it gives CASSLSQESSYTF. This chain uses TRBV27 with TRBJ1-2, with D uncertain. Germline V gives CDR1 MNHEY, CDR2 SMNVEV (reference sequence). Trimming took 0 bases from V and 9 from J, leaving 11 bases between them. The CDR3 loop spans 13 amino acids.

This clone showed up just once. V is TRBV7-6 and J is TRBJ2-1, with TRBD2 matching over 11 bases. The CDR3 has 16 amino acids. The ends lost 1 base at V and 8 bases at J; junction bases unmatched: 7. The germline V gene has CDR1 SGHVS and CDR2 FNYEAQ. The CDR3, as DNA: TGTGCCAGCAGCTTAGAAACTAGCGGGAGTATAGATGAGCAGTTCTTC. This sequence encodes CASSLETSGSIDEQFF.

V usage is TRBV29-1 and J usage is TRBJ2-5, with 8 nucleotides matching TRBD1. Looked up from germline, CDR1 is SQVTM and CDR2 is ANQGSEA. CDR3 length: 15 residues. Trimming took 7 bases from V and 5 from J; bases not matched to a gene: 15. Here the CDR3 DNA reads TGCAGCGCAGGGAGGACAGGGATGACTGGGGAGACCCAGTACTTC. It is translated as CSAGRTGMTGETQYF.

CDR3 DNA sequence: TGTGCCAGCAGCCTCCATGGTAGCGATGGTACGGATACGCAGTATTTT. This gives the protein CASSLHGSDGTDTQYF. The chain is built from TRBV6-4 and TRBJ2-3; maybe TRBD2 (5 bases). Trimming left V 6 bases short and J 6 bases short, with 22 bases between. The CDR3 is 16 residues long. Germline CDR1 is MRHNA and CDR2 is SNTAGT.

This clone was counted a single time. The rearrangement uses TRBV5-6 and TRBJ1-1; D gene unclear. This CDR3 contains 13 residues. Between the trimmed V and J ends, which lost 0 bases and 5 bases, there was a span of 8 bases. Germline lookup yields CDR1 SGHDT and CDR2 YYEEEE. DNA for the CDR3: TGTGCCAGCAGCTTGGGGGCGACGACTGAAGCTTTCTTT. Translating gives CASSLGATTEAFF.

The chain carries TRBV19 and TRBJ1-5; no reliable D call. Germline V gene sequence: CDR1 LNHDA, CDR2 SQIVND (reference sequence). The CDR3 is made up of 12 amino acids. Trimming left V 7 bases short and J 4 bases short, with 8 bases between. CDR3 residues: CASKAGNQPQHF. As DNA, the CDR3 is TGTGCCAGTAAGGCGGGGAATCAGCCCCAGCATTTT.

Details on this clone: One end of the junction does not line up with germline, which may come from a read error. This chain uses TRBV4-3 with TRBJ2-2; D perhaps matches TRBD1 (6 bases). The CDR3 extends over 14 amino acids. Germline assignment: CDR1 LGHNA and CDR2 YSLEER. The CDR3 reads CASSKEQGTGELFF. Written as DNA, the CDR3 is TGCGCCAGCAGCAAAGAACAGGGCACCGGGGAGCTGTTTTTT.

In DNA, the CDR3 is TGTGCCAGCAGCCTGCGGGGAACTGAAGCTTTCTTT. Its protein product is CASSLRGTEAFF. The chain uses TRBV5-6 and TRBJ1-1; D ambiguous. In germline, CDR1 is SGHDT, CDR2 YYEEEE. This CDR3 has 12 residues. Between the trimmed V and J ends, which lost 4 bases and 5 bases, there was a span of 9 bases.

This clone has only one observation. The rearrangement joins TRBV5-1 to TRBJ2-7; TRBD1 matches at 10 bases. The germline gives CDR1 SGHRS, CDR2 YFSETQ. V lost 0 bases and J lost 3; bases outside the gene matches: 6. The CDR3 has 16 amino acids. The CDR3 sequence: CASSLAPTGGFYEQYF. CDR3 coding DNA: TGCGCCAGCAGCTTGGCCCCGACAGGGGGCTTCTACGAGCAGTACTTC.

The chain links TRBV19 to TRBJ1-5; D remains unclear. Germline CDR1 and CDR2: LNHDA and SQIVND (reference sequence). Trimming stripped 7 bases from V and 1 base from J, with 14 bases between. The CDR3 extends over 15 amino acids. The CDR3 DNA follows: TGTGCCAGTAATTGGTACCCAGCGAGCAATCAGCCCCAGCATTTT. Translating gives CASNWYPASNQPQHF.

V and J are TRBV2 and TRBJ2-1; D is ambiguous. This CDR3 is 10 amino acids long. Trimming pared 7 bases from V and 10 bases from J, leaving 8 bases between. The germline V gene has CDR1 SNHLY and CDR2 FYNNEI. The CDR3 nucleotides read TGTGCCAGCAACTATCGGGAGCAGTTCTTC. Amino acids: CASNYREQFF.

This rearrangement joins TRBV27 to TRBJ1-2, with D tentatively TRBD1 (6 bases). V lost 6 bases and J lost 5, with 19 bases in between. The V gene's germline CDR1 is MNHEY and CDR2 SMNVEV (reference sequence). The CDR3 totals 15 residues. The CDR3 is CASRGGTNQDYGYTF. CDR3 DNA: TGTGCCAGCAGGGGGGGGACAAACCAGGATTATGGCTACACCTTC.

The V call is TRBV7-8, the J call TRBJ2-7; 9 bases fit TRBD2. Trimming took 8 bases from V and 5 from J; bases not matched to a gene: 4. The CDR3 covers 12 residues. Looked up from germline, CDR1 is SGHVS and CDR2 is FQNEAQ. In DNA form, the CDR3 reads TGTGCCAGCGGTAGCGGGAGCCACGAGCAGTACTTC. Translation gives CASGSGSHEQYF.

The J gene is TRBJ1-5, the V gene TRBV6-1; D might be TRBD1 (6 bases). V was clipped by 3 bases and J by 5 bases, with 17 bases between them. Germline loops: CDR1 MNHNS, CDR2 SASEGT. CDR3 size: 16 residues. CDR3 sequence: CASSERGGARYQPQHF. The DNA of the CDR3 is TGTGCCAGCAGTGAGAGGGGGGGGGCTCGGTATCAGCCCCAGCATTTT.